These 21 T cell receptor beta chains were all obtained from the same sample, sequenced in a study of molecular identifiers for immune sequencing clone quantification. In TCRdb, the PCR reads were re-called with MiXCR into one record per CDR3 protein. The profile covers just under 650,000 distinct CDR3 sequences, with roughly 21% appearing a single time and roughly 0.85% taken by the ten largest. Sequenced input: naive CD8+ T cells from blood, with Jurkat cell RNA spiked in. Subset here: FACS-sorted CD8+CD4-CCR7+CD45RA+ naive T cells. Receptors were obtained from a human donor in good health. Some libraries in this study had Jurkat cell RNA spiked in.

This clonotype was seen at least ten times. The chain is built from TRBV5-1 and TRBJ2-1; 10 bases are a match to TRBD2. CDR1 is SGHRS, CDR2 YFSETQ, per germline. This CDR3 is built from 17 residues. J gave up 6 bases and V 4 bases, and 13 bases lay outside the gene matches. CDR3 nucleotide sequence: TGCGCCAGCAGCGTTGGTAAGGTAGCGGGGGGCCCCAATGAGCAGTTCTTC. Protein product: CASSVGKVAGGPNEQFF.

About this clonotype itself: A much bigger clone sits one base away, suggesting this may be a read error. V usage is TRBV5-5 and J usage is TRBJ2-7, with D possibly matching TRBD2 (6 bases). Germline CDR1 and CDR2: SGHKS and YYEKEE (reference sequence). CDR3 size: 13 residues. The CDR3 reads CASGLKEGWEQYF. CDR3 coding DNA: TGTGCCAGCGGCTTGAAGGAGGGTTGGGAGCAGTACTTC.

This clonotype was detected ten times or more. The chain uses TRBV20-1 and TRBJ2-5, with D perhaps assigned TRBD1 or TRBD2 (5 bases each). This CDR3 comprises 14 residues. The V gene lost 2 bases and the J gene lost 5 bases, with 15 bases spanning the gap. Germline V gene data show CDR1 as DFQATT and CDR2 as SNEGSKA (reference sequence). CDR3 protein: CSARIASQGETQYF. CDR3 DNA: TGCAGTGCTAGAATTGCTAGCCAGGGTGAGACCCAGTACTTC.

This clonotype was observed at least ten times. The V and J genes are TRBV12-3 or TRBV12-4 and TRBJ2-2; possibly TRBD1 for D (6 bases). The CDR3 length is 13 residues. Trimming cost V 7 bases and J 6 bases, with 12 bases left between them. In DNA form, the CDR3 reads TGTGCCAGCACCATACAGGGCTCCGGGGAGCTGTTTTTT. Amino acid sequence: CASTIQGSGELFF.

This clonotype was counted at least ten times. The rearrangement uses TRBV9 and TRBJ2-2; 11 bases are a match to TRBD1. Trimming took 7 bases from V and 6 from J; bases not matched to a gene: 8. Germline V gene data show CDR1 as SGDLS and CDR2 as YYNGEE. The CDR3 has 15 residues. CDR3 protein: CASARTGGAAGELFF. The CDR3 bases are TGTGCCAGCGCACGGACAGGGGGCGCCGCCGGGGAGCTGTTTTTT.

The chain has TRBV20-1 and TRBJ1-2; 8 positions match TRBD1. V was clipped by 5 bases and J by 2 bases; unmatched bases: 10. Germline V CDR1 and CDR2: DFQATT, SNEGSKA (reference sequence). The CDR3 totals 15 residues. CDR3 amino acids: CSAHPPGGANYGYTF. DNA of the CDR3: TGCAGTGCTCATCCACCAGGGGGCGCGAACTATGGCTACACCTTC.

This clonotype was seen at least ten times. J is TRBJ2-7 and V is TRBV7-8, with D possibly TRBD1 on 5 matching bases. Trimming pared 4 bases from V and 5 bases from J, leaving 21 bases between. This CDR3 comprises 16 residues. The germline CDR1 and CDR2 sequences are SGHVS and FQNEAQ. This CDR3 is CASSSATDSWVDEQYF. The CDR3 bases are TGTGCCAGCAGCTCCGCCACAGACAGTTGGGTTGACGAGCAGTACTTC.

As regards this clonotype: A much larger clonotype is one base distant, so this may be a read error. The rearrangement joins TRBV2 to TRBJ1-1, with a weak D call TRBD1 (5 bases). The germline V gene has CDR1 SNHLY and CDR2 FYNNEI. The CDR3 contains 13 residues. Trimming took off 3 bases at V and 3 bases at J, with 8 bases between the two ends. CDR3 sequence (DNA): TGTGCCAGCAGTGAGGGACGGGACACTGAAGCTTTCTTT. Its translation: CASSEGRDTEAFF.

This clonotype showed up just a few times. This chain links TRBV6-2 or TRBV6-3 with TRBJ2-7, with 11 bases aligning to TRBD2. Germline-derived CDR1 and CDR2 are MNHEY and SVGEGT. The V and J ends lost 2 bases and 5 bases, in that order; junction bases with no gene match: 8. There are 16 residues in the CDR3. Here the CDR3 reads CASSYVTSGGKDEQYF. CDR3 DNA sequence: TGTGCCAGCAGTTACGTTACTAGCGGGGGCAAGGACGAGCAGTACTTC.

This clonotype was observed a handful of times. The CDR3 sequence is CASSQWRGSYEQYF. Written as DNA, the CDR3 is TGCGCCAGCAGCCAATGGAGGGGCTCCTACGAGCAGTACTTC. The chain has TRBV4-3 and TRBJ2-7; D is perhaps TRBD2 (6 bases). The CDR3 runs 14 residues. Germline V gene lookup returns CDR1 LGHNA and CDR2 YSLEER. Deletions cut 2 bases from V and 0 bases from J, with 8 bases between.

The chain joins TRBV4-3 to TRBJ2-2; D possibly corresponds to TRBD1 (5 bases). CDR3 size: 15 residues. V lost 1 base and J 4 bases, leaving 10 bases between the germline ends. Germline V gene data show CDR1 as LGHNA and CDR2 as YSLEER. The CDR3 DNA reads TGCGCCAGCAGCCAAGTTCAAGGGGCCACCGGGGAGCTGTTTTTT. It codes for CASSQVQGATGELFF.

J is TRBJ2-2 and V is TRBV5-4; D perhaps matches TRBD1 (5 bases). This CDR3 has 14 amino acids. Germline V gene lookup returns CDR1 SGHNT and CDR2 YYREEE (reference sequence). The ends were cut back, 2 bases at V and 2 bases at J, with 7 bases in the middle. Written as DNA, the CDR3 is TGTGCCAGCAGCTTTCAGGGCAACACCGGGGAGCTGTTTTTT. As protein: CASSFQGNTGELFF.

The table lists this clonotype with a few counts. The chain employs TRBV5-4 and TRBJ1-6; D not resolved. The CDR3 loop spans 13 amino acids. Per germline, CDR1 SGHNT and CDR2 YYREEE (reference sequence). Trimming shortened V by 0 bases and J by 9 bases, and 7 bases separated the two germline ends. CDR3 sequence: CASSLGGTSPLHF. The CDR3 DNA follows: TGTGCCAGCAGCTTGGGGGGAACTTCACCCCTCCACTTT. The full variable domain, rest sourced from reference TRBV5-4 and TRBJ1-6, is ETGVTQSPTHLIKTRGQQVTLRCSSQSGHNTVSWYQQALGQGPQFIFQYYREEENGRGNFPPRFSGLQFPNYSSELNVNALELDDSALYLCASSLGGTSPLHFGNGTRLTVT.

This clonotype has a count of ten or more. The CDR3 loop is CSAREETGESSYEQYF. CDR3 DNA sequence: TGCAGTGCTAGGGAGGAGACAGGCGAGAGCTCCTACGAGCAGTACTTC. The chain joins TRBV20-1 to TRBJ2-7, with D maybe TRBD1 (6 bases). V was shortened by 3 bases and J by 0 bases, with 18 bases between the two germline ends. Germline V gene lookup returns CDR1 DFQATT and CDR2 SNEGSKA (reference sequence). The CDR3 consists of 16 residues.

This clonotype was counted at least ten times. This chain links TRBV20-1 with TRBJ1-2; no reliable D call. V lost 4 bases, J lost 0 bases, and 12 bases lay in between. Germline values: CDR1 DFQATT, CDR2 SNEGSKA (reference sequence). The CDR3 length is 14 residues. CDR3 DNA sequence: TGCAGTGCTATGGATGTGTCAGCTAACTATGGCTACACCTTC. It codes for CSAMDVSANYGYTF.

This clonotype was observed at least ten times. The rearrangement joins TRBV4-3 to TRBJ2-7; no firm D call. There are 15 residues in the CDR3. Trimming stripped 3 bases from V and 2 bases from J, with 14 bases between. The V gene's germline CDR1 is LGHNA and CDR2 YSLEER. This CDR3 reads CASSHAPPGAYEQYF. The CDR3, as DNA: TGCGCCAGCAGCCATGCTCCCCCTGGGGCCTACGAGCAGTACTTC.

There are a few counts of this clonotype. The V call is TRBV11-2, the J call TRBJ1-1; TRBD1 matches 7 bases. This CDR3 contains 14 residues. The J segment lost 4 bases and the V segment lost 5 bases, leaving 7 bases of the junction unmatched. The germline V gene encodes CDR1 SGHAT and CDR2 FQNNGV. In nucleotides, the CDR3 is TGTGCCAGCAGCCCGAGCCCAGGGGGCACTGAAGCTTTCTTT. Translation gives CASSPSPGGTEAFF. Full variable domain (outside the CDR3, taken from reference TRBV11-2 and TRBJ1-1): EAGVAQSPRYKIIEKRQSVAFWCNPISGHATLYWYQQILGQGPKLLIQFQNNGVVDDSQLPKDRFSAERLKGVDSTLKIQPAKLEDSAVYLCASSPSPGGTEAFFGQGTRLTVV.

This clonotype showed up just once. The chain is built from TRBV27 and TRBJ1-5; D possibly corresponds to TRBD1 (5 bases). V gave up 4 bases and J gave up 5 bases, with 12 bases separating them. The CDR3 covers 14 residues. Germline V gives CDR1 MNHEY, CDR2 SMNVEV (reference sequence). CDR3 sequence: CASSSGGVYQPQHF. DNA of the CDR3: TGTGCCAGCAGTTCGGGGGGGGTCTATCAGCCCCAGCATTTT.

This clonotype has ten or more counts. The chain recombines TRBV20-1 with TRBJ2-1; perhaps TRBD2 as D (6 bases). This CDR3 contains 15 residues. Germline lookup yields CDR1 DFQATT and CDR2 SNEGSKA (reference sequence). V was trimmed by 5 bases and J by 2 bases, leaving 16 bases between them. In DNA, the CDR3 is TGCAGTGCTGTTAGCGGCCTCACCCCCTACAATGAGCAGTTCTTC. The encoded protein is CSAVSGLTPYNEQFF.

As to this clonotype: The junction departs from the called germline gene at one end, perhaps through a read error. Written as DNA, the CDR3 is TGCGCCATCAGCTTGGCTGGAGAAATCGACAATGAGCAGTTCTTC. This codes for CAISLAGEIDNEQFF. The gene calls are TRBV5-1 and TRBJ2-1; D gene uncertain. This CDR3 has 15 residues. Per germline, CDR1 SGHRS and CDR2 YFSETQ.

This clonotype came up a few times. This rearrangement joins TRBV4-3 to TRBJ1-1; no firm D call. Germline CDR1 reads LGHNA; CDR2 reads YSLEER. V was trimmed by 0 bases and J by 0 bases, leaving 5 bases between them. This CDR3 contains 14 residues. CDR3: CASSQDAMNTEAFF. The CDR3 coding sequence is TGCGCCAGCAGCCAAGACGCGATGAACACTGAAGCTTTCTTT.